Below, one T cell receptor (beta chain) is given with its context. Its antigen is still unknown. Sequencing used immunoSEQ multiplex PCR; TCRdb keeps in-frame clones, though not all of them. The repertoire holds more than 35,000 clones, with approximately 82% as singletons. The ViraFEST assay expanded antigen-specific CD4+ T cells with viral peptide pools before sequencing. Researchers isolated CD4+ T cells once about eleven days of culture had elapsed. Either the mRNA-1273 or the BNT162b2 vaccine was given to participants as two doses. The data derive from a study of vaccination effects on CD4 cells after COVID-19. Germline trimming cut 7 bases from V and 6 bases from J; bases unmatched to any gene: 7. This CDR3 is built from 13 residues. Germline V gene lookup returns CDR1 LNHDA and CDR2 SQIVND (reference sequence).

The chain combines TRBV19 with TRBJ1-1, with 8 bases lining up with TRBD1. The sequence derives from a human donor who received a COVID-19 vaccine. Some clones in this sample may be carry-over from other donors' samples. This specimen was CD4+ T cells from PBMCs cultured with HCoV-NL63 spike peptides, taken after COVID-19 vaccination. In nucleotides, the CDR3 is TGTGCCAGTACGCAATCAGGGGGCTCTGAAGCTTTCTTT. Protein sequence: CASTQSGGSEAFF.